This T cell receptor (beta chain) was found in a study of Graves' ophthalmopathy and Graves' hyperthyroidism. There are 13 residues in the CDR3. Germline lookup yields CDR1 LNHDA and CDR2 SQIVND (reference sequence). The V gene lost 7 bases and the J gene lost 12 bases, with 19 bases spanning the gap. The authors amplified TCR beta CDR3 regions, and they did so from RNA transcripts for repertoire sequencing. First-round RT-PCR used HTBI primers; second-round multiplex PCR followed. One entry per CDR3 protein, called by TCRdb with MiXCR from the multiplex PCR reads. Of around 1,200,000 distinct CDR3 sequences in the sample, less than 45% are singletons; the top ten hold more than 9.5%.

The source material was peripheral blood or thyroid tissue (not recorded which). This TCR came from an adult man with Graves' hyperthyroidism. This rearrangement joins TRBV19 to TRBJ1-5; D unclear. CDR3 DNA: TGTGCCAGTAATGAGGGTTTCGGACGGGGCCAGCATTTT. Translated, it gives CASNEGFGRGQHF.